This TCR beta chain was recorded in a study of T cells in Graves' hyperthyroidism and ophthalmopathy. At least ten counts were recorded for this clonotype. The CDR3 covers 15 residues. Germline-derived CDR1 and CDR2 are LGHDT and YNNKEL (reference sequence). Trimming cost V 4 bases and J 0 bases, with 10 bases left between them. Among ophthalmopathy patients, the Clinical Activity Score reached at least 3, the NOSPECS grade reached at least 4, and duration remained under 3 months. The investigators amplified TCR beta CDR3 regions from RNA transcripts. Using the HTBI primer set, a first-round RT-PCR was run on the TCR CDR3. TCRdb passed the multiplex PCR reads through MiXCR, listing each CDR3 protein once. The data hold 400,000 or so distinct CDR3 sequences, with around 15% observed a single time.

This receptor was taken from a man aged 45-65 years with Graves' ophthalmopathy. V gene TRBV3-1 combines with J gene TRBJ2-1; D might be TRBD2 (6 bases). Sequenced material: blood. CDR3 sequence: CASSPLAVSYNEQFF. The DNA of the CDR3 is TGTGCCAGCAGCCCCTTAGCGGTCTCCTACAATGAGCAGTTCTTC.